This T cell receptor beta chain was observed in a study of OX40 agonist ivuxolimab in advanced cancers. Overall study context: At 82.7% male, the cohort had a mean age of approximately 60 years, ranging from about 23 to 79.

With regard to this clone: The antigen is undetermined.

The V and J ends lost 4 bases and 5 bases respectively, with 16 bases between them. This CDR3 is 15 amino acids long. Germline CDR1 SGHTA, CDR2 FQGNSA. Overall study findings and caveats: The authors did not determine the antigen specificity of the expanded peripheral T cells. There was clonal expansion of CD4+ and CD8+ blood T cells by week 6 at 0.1 to 3.0 mg/kg.

The table came from immunoSEQ multiplex PCR; TCRdb's copy has only in-frame clones and leaves some out. This repertoire shows 45,000 to 65,000 clones, about 89% found once; its top ten account for approximately 2%. This TCR derives from an adult with an advanced solid tumor such as melanoma, head and neck, liver or kidney cancer. The chain combines TRBV7-2 with TRBJ2-3, with D perhaps TRBD1 or TRBD2 (5 bases each). The sample consisted of CD4+ or CD8+ T cells sorted from blood, taken in a trial of the OX40 agonist ivuxolimab. CDR3 coding DNA: TGTGCCAGCAGCTCTGCCGGGACGGCAGTAGATACGCAGTATTTT. Its translation: CASSSAGTAVDTQYF.